This T cell receptor (beta chain) was retrieved from a study of shared clonotypes between healthy human individuals. Study-level information: The donors, a couple of women and three men, were aged 18 to 49.

Per the germline V gene, CDR1 is SEHNR and CDR2 is FQNEAQ (reference sequence). The junction had 4 bases not matched to a gene; V was cut back by 1 base and J by 1 base. The length of the CDR3 is 16 residues. The protocol was immunoSEQ multiplex PCR, while the TCRdb copy is restricted to in-frame clones and leaves out a portion. Altogether 470,000 or so clones are present, approximately 81% being singletons, with the ten largest covering approximately 12%. The sequence derives from a woman in her 40s in good health. Some clones in this sample may be carry-over from other donors' samples. The V and J genes are TRBV7-9 and TRBJ2-1, with 7 positions matching TRBD2. The material sequenced was PBMCs. CDR3 sequence reads: CASSLERGRSYNEQFF. For the CDR3, the DNA is TGTGCCAGCAGCTTAGAACGCGGGAGATCCTACAATGAGCAGTTCTTC.